This T cell receptor (beta chain) was retrieved from a study of blood T cell repertoires in COVID-19. Study-wide context: Both acute and convalescent COVID-19 samples were obtained from the United States, Italy and Spain.

The authors' processing: The authors estimated nucleated cell counts from reference gene primer amplification. Sequencing used immunoSEQ multiplex PCR; TCRdb keeps in-frame clones, though not all of them. The DNA gave D and trimming, while V, J and clone size come from that table. The sample lists approximately 150,000 clones, 90% occurring once. Per germline, CDR1 SNHLY and CDR2 FYNNEI. V was trimmed by 5 bases and J by 2 bases, leaving 18 bases between them. This CDR3 has 16 residues. Sequenced input: peripheral blood. The TCR was taken from a man aged 55-75 years with active or convalescent COVID-19. The chain carries TRBV2 and TRBJ1-1, with D maybe TRBD1 (5 bases). The CDR3 sequence is CASSRPTTGINTEAFF. The CDR3 bases are TGTGCCAGCAGTCGCCCTACCACAGGCATTAACACTGAAGCTTTCTTT.